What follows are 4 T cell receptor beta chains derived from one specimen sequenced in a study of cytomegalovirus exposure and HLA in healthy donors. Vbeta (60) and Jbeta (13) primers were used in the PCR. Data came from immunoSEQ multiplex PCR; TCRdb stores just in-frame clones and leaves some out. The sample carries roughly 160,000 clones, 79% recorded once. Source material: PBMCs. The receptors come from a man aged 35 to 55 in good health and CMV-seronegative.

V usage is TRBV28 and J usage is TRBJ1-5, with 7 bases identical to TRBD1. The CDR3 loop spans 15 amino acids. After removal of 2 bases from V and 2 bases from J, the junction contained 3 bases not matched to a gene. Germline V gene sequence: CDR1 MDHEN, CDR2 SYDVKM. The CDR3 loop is CASSLGGGRNQPQHF. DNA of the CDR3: TGTGCCAGCAGTTTAGGAGGGGGCCGCAATCAGCCCCAGCATTTT. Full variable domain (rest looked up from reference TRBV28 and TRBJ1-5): DVKVTQSSRYLVKRTGEKVFLECVQDMDHENMFWYRQDPGLGLRLIYFSYDVKMKEKGDIPEGYSVSREKKERFSLILESASTNQTSMYLCASSLGGGRNQPQHFGDGTRLSIL.

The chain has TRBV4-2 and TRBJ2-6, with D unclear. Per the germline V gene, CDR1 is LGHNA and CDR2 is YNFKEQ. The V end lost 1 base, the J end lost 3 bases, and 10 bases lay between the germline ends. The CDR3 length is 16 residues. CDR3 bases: TGTGCCAGCAGCCAAGTCCAAGCGAGTGGGGCCAACGTCCTGACTTTC. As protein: CASSQVQASGANVLTF.

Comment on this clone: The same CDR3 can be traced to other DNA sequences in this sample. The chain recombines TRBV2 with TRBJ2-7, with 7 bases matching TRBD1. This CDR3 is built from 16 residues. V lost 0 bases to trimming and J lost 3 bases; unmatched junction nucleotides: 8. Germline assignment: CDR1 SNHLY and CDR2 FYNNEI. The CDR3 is CASSEALGDSIYEQYF. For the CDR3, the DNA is TGTGCCAGCAGTGAAGCTCTTGGGGACAGTATCTACGAGCAGTACTTC.

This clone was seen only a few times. The DNA of the CDR3 is TGTGCCAGCAGGGACATAGCGGGAGGCCACAATGAGCAGTTCTTC. It codes for CASRDIAGGHNEQFF. J is TRBJ2-1 and V is TRBV6-5, with TRBD2 identical over 10 bases. Trimming at V came to 6 bases and at J to 5 bases, leaving 7 bases not matched to a gene. CDR1 and CDR2 (germline): MNHEY, SVGAGI. The CDR3 is 15 amino acids.